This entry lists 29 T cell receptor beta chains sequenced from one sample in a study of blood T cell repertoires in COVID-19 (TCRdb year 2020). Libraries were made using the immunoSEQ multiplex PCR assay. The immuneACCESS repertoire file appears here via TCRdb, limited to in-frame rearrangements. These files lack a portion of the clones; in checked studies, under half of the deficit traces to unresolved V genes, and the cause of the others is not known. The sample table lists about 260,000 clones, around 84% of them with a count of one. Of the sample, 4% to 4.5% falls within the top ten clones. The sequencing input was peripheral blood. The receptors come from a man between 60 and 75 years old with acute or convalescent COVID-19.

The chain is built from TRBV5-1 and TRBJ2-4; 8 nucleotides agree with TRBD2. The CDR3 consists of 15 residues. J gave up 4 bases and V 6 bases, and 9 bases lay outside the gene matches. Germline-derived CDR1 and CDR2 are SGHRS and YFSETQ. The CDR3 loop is CASTAGELSKNIQYF. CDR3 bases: TGCGCCAGCACAGCGGGAGAGCTATCAAAAAACATTCAGTACTTC.

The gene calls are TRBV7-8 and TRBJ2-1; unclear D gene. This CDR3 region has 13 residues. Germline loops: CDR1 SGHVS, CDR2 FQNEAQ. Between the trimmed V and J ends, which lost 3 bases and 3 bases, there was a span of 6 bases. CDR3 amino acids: CASSFAVYNEQFF. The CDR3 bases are TGTGCCAGCAGCTTCGCGGTCTACAATGAGCAGTTCTTC.

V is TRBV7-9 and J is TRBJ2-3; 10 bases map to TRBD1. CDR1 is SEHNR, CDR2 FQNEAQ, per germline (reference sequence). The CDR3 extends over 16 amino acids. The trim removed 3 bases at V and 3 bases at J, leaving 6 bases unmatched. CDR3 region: CASSFYADRGTDTQYF. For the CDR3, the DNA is TGTGCCAGCAGCTTTTACGCGGACAGGGGGACAGATACGCAGTATTTT. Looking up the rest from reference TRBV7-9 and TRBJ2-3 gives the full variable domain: DTGVSQNPRHKITKRGQNVTFRCDPISEHNRLYWYRQTLGQGPEFLTYFQNEAQLEKSRLLSDRFSAERPKGSFSTLEIQRTEQGDSAMYLCASSFYADRGTDTQYFGPGTRLTVL.

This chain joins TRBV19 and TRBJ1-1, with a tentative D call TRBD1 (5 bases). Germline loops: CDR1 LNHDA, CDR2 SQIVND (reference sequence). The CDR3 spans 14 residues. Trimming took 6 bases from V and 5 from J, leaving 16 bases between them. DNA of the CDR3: TGTGCCAGTAGAGCCAACGGACAAAGAACTGAAGCTTTCTTT. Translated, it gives CASRANGQRTEAFF. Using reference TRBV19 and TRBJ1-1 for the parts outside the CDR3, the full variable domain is DGGITQSPKYLFRKEGQNVTLSCEQNLNHDAMYWYRQDPGQGLRLIYYSQIVNDFQKGDIAEGYSVSREKKESFPLTVTSAQKNPTAFYLCASRANGQRTEAFFGQGTRLTVV.

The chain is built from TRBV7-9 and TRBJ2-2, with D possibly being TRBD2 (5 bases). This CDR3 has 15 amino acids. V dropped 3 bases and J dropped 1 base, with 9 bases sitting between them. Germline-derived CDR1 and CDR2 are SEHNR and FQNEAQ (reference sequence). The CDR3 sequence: CASSFFGGNTGELFF. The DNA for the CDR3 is TGTGCCAGCAGCTTCTTCGGAGGGAACACCGGGGAGCTGTTTTTT.

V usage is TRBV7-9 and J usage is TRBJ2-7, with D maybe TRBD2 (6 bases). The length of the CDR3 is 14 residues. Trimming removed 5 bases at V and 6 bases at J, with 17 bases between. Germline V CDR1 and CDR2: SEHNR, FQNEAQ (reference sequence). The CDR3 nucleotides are TGTGCCAGCAGCATCGGGGGAAAGCCATCCGAGCAGTACTTC. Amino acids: CASSIGGKPSEQYF.

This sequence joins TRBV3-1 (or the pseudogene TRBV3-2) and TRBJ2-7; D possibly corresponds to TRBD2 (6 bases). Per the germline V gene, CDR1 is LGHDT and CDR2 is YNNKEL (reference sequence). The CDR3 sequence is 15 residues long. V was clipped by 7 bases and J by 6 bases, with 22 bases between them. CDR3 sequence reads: CASTKDAAGAREQYF. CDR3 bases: TGTGCCAGCACTAAAGACGCAGCGGGTGCGCGCGAGCAGTACTTC.

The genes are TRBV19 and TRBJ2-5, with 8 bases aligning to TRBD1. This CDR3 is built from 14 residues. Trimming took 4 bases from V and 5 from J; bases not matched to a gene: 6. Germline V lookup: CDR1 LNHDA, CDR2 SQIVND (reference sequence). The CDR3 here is CASSTGQEGETQYF. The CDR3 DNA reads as TGTGCCAGTAGTACGGGACAGGAAGGGGAGACCCAGTACTTC.

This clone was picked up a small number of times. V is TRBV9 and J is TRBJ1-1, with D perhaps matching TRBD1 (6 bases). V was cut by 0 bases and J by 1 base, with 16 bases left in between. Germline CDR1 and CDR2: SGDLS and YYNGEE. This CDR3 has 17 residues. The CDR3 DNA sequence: TGTGCCAGCAGCGTAGGCACCGTGGGGACACCGAACACTGAAGCTTTCTTT. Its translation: CASSVGTVGTPNTEAFF.

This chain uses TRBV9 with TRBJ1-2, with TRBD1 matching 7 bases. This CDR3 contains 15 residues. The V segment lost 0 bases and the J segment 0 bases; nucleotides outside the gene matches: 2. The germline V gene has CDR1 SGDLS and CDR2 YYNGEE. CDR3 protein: CASSVGDSSNYGYTF. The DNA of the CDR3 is TGTGCCAGCAGCGTAGGGGACAGCTCTAACTATGGCTACACCTTC.

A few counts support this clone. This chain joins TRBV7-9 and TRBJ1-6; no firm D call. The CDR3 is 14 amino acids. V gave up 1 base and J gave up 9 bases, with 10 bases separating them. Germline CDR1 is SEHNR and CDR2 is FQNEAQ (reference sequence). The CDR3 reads CASSLVGRSSPLHF. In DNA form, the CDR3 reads TGTGCCAGCAGCTTAGTGGGCCGTAGTTCACCCCTCCACTTT.

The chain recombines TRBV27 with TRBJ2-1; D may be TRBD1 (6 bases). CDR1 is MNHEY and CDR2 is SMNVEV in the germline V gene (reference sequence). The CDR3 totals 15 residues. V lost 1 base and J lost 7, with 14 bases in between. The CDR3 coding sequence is TGTGCCAGCAGTTTATACGGCTCGAGGGGGAATGAGCAGTTCTTC. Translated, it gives CASSLYGSRGNEQFF.

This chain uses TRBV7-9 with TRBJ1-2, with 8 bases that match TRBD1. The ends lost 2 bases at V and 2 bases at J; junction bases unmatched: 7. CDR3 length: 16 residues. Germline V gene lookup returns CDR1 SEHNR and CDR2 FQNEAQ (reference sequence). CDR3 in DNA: TGTGCCAGCAGCTTAAGGGGTACAGGGGGAAACTATGGCTACACCTTC. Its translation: CASSLRGTGGNYGYTF. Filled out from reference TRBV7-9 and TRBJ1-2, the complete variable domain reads DTGVSQNPRHKITKRGQNVTFRCDPISEHNRLYWYRQTLGQGPEFLTYFQNEAQLEKSRLLSDRFSAERPKGSFSTLEIQRTEQGDSAMYLCASSLRGTGGNYGYTFGSGTRLTVV.

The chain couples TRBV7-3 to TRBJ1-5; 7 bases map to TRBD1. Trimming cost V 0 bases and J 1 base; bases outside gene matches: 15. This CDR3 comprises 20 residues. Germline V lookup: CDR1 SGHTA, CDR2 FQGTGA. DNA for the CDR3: TGTGCCAGCAGCTTAACGCACAGGGGAGCTTCCTATGGGAGCAATCAGCCCCAGCATTTT. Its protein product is CASSLTHRGASYGSNQPQHF.

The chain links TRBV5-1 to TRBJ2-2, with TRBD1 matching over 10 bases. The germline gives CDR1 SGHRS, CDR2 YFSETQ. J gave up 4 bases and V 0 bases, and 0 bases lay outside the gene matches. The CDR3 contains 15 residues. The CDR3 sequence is CASSLGTGGTGELFF. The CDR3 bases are TGCGCCAGCAGCTTGGGGACAGGGGGCACCGGGGAGCTGTTTTTT. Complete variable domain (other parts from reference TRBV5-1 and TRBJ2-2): KAGVTQTPRYLIKTRGQQVTLSCSPISGHRSVSWYQQTPGQGLQFLFEYFSETQRNKGNFPGRFSGRQFSNSRSEMNVSTLELGDSALYLCASSLGTGGTGELFFGEGSRLTVL.

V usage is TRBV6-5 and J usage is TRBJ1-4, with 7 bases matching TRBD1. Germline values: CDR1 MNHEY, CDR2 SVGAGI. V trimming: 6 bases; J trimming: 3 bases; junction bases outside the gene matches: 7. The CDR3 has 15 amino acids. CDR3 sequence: CASRPDRVANEKLFF. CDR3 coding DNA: TGTGCCAGCAGGCCTGACAGGGTGGCTAATGAAAAACTGTTTTTT.

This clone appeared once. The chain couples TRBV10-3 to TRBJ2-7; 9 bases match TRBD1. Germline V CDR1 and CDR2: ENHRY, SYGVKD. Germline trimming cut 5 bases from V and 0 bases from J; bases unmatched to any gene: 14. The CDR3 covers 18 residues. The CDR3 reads CAISLGSAGQGLSYEQYF. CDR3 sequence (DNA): TGTGCCATCAGTCTTGGCTCCGCGGGACAGGGCCTCTCCTACGAGCAGTACTTC.

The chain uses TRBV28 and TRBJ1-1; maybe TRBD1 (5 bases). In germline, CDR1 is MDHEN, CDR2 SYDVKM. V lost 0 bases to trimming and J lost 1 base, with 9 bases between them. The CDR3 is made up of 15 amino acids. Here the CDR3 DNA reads TGTGCCAGCAGTTTATGGGGAACAGGGAACACTGAAGCTTTCTTT. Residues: CASSLWGTGNTEAFF.

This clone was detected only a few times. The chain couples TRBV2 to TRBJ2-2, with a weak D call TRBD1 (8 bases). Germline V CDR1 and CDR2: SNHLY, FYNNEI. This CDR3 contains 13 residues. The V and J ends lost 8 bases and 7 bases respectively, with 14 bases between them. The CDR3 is CASRTGGGGELFF. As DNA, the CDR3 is TGTGCCAGCCGAACAGGGGGGGGCGGGGAGCTGTTTTTT.

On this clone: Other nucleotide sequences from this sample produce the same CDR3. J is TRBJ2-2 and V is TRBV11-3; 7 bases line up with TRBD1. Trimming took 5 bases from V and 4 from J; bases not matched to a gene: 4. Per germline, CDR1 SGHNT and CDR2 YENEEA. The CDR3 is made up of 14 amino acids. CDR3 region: CASSPRTGTGELFF. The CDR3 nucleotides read TGTGCCAGCAGCCCCCGGACAGGCACCGGGGAGCTGTTTTTT. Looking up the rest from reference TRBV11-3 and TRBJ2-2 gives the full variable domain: EAGVVQSPRYKIIEKKQPVAFWCNPISGHNTLYWYLQNLGQGPELLIRYENEEAVDDSQLPKDRFSAERLKGVDSTLKIQPAELGDSAVYLCASSPRTGTGELFFGEGSRLTVL.

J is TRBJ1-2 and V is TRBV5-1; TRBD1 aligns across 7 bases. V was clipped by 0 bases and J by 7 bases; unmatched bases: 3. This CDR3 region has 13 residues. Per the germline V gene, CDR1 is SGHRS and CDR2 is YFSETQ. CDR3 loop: CASSLEGGSGYTF. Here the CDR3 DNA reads TGCGCCAGCAGCTTGGAAGGGGGCAGTGGCTACACCTTC. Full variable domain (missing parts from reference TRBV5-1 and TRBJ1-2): KAGVTQTPRYLIKTRGQQVTLSCSPISGHRSVSWYQQTPGQGLQFLFEYFSETQRNKGNFPGRFSGRQFSNSRSEMNVSTLELGDSALYLCASSLEGGSGYTFGSGTRLTVV.

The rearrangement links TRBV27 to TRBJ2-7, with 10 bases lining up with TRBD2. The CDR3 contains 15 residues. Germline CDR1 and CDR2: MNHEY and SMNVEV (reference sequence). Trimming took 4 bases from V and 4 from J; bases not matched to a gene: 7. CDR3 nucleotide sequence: TGTGCCAGCAGTTCTCATAGCGGGAGGCTGTACGAGCAGTACTTC. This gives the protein CASSSHSGRLYEQYF.

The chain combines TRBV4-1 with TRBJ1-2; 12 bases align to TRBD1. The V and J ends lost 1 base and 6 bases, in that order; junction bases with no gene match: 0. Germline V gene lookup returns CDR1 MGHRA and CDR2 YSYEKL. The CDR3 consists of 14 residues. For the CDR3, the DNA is TGCGCCAGCAGCCAAGGGGACAGGGGGCATGGCTACACCTTC. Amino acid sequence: CASSQGDRGHGYTF.

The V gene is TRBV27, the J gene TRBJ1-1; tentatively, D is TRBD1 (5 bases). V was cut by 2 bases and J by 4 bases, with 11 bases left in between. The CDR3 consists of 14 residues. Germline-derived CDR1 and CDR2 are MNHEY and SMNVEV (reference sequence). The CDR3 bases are TGTGCCAGCAGTTTACAGGGAGGGTTCACTGAAGCTTTCTTT. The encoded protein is CASSLQGGFTEAFF.

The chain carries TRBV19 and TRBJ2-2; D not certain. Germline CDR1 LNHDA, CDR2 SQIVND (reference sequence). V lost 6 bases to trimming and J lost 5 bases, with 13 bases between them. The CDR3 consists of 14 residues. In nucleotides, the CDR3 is TGTGCCAGTAGAGTCAACCCTAATACCGGGGAGCTGTTTTTT. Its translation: CASRVNPNTGELFF.

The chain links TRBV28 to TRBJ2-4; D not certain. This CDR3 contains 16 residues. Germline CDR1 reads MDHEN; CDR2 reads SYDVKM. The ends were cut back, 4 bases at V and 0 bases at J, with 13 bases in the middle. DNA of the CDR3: TGTGCCAGCAGTTCCCACAGCACTCTAGCCAAAAACATTCAGTACTTC. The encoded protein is CASSSHSTLAKNIQYF.

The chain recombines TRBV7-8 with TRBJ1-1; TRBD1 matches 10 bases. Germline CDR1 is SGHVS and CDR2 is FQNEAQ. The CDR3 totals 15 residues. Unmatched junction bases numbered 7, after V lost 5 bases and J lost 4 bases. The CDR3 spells CASSIRDRGGTEAFF. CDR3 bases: TGTGCCAGCAGCATCCGGGACAGGGGAGGCACTGAAGCTTTCTTT. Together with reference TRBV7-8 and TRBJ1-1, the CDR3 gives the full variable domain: GAGVSQSPRYKVAKRGQDVALRCDPISGHVSLFWYQQALGQGPEFLTYFQNEAQLDKSGLPSDRFFAERPEGSVSTLKIQRTQQEDSAVYLCASSIRDRGGTEAFFGQGTRLTVV.

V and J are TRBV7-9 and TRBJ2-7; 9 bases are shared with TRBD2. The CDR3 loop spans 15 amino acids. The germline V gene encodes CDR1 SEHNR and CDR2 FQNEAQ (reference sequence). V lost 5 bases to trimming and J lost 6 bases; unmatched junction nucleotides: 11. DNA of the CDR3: TGTGCCAGCAGCAAGACTAGCGGCCCCGCAAGCGAGCAGTACTTC. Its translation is CASSKTSGPASEQYF.

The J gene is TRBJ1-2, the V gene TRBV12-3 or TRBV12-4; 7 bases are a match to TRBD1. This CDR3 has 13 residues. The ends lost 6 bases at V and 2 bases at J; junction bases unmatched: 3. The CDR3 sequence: CASSQTGNYGYTF. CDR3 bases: TGTGCCAGCAGCCAGACAGGGAACTATGGCTACACCTTC.